The clone carrying this TCR beta chain was detected ten times or more. Its antigen is undetermined. The data derive from a study of T cell repertoires in cytomegalovirus infection. As for the study in general: Matching HLA type, along with CMV infection, was indicated by public TCR beta signatures. General study results and limits: Clonotype analysis showed dominance of the ex vivo response by HLA-C-restricted CMV-specific TCR beta clonotypes.

The germline gives CDR1 MNHEY, CDR2 SVGEGT. Trimming cost V 0 bases and J 4 bases, with 16 bases left between them. The CDR3 spans 17 residues. One entry per CDR3 protein, called by TCRdb with MiXCR from the reads. There are roughly 500,000 distinct CDR3 sequences in the sample; approximately 10% occur only once, and about 9.4% lies in the top ten. The specimen sequenced was PBMCs. The V and J genes are TRBV6-2 or TRBV6-3 and TRBJ1-5, with D possibly matching TRBD1 (5 bases). This TCR came from a human donor in good health (CMV status not recorded). Some clones in this sample may be carry-over from other donors' samples. CDR3 nucleotide sequence: TGTGCCAGCAGTTACTCGAGGGGCAAAGGTCGAAATCAGCCCCAGCATTTT. Protein product: CASSYSRGKGRNQPQHF.